These T cell receptor beta chains were read from a single sample in a study of siplizumab effects on memory and regulatory T cells. Produced via immunoSEQ multiplex PCR; TCRdb's table is partial and in-frame only. The table records approximately 94,000 clones, 75% to 95% of them present only once. Sequencing used CD4+ T cells sorted from blood. These receptors all come from a human donor in good health. The CDR3 runs from the conserved cysteine through the conserved F or W. The order of the fields is J gene, D gene, clone size, V gene, CDR3 protein, CDR3 DNA. The D gene is left open where the match is weak. Only part of the rows carry a size: once, few, many, or a class if the clone is expanded.

TRBJ2-3	-	-	TRBV5-1	CASSPDGHPSTDTQYF	TGCGCCAGCAGCCCGGATGGCCATCCTAGCACAGATACGCAGTATTTT
TRBJ1-4	-	-	TRBV5-4	CASSLPGLGEKLFF	TGTGCCAGCAGCTTGCCGGGGCTGGGTGAAAAACTGTTTTTT
TRBJ1-5	-	-	TRBV12-5	CASVSTQNSNQPQHF	TGTGCTAGTGTTTCGACACAAAATAGCAATCAGCCCCAGCATTTT
TRBJ2-7	-	-	TRBV7-9	CASSGITGPSSYEQYF	TGTGCCAGCAGCGGCATAACGGGTCCTAGCTCCTACGAGCAGTACTTC
TRBJ1-2	-	-	TRBV9	CASSGSGASIYGYTF	TGTGCCAGCAGCGGTTCAGGGGCTTCTATCTATGGCTACACCTTC
TRBJ2-7	TRBD1	once	TRBV6-5	CASSRTGKSYEQYF	TGTGCCAGCAGTCGGACAGGGAAGTCCTACGAGCAGTACTTC
TRBJ2-7	-	-	TRBV2	CASSDSVWGNEQYF	TGTGCCAGCAGTGACAGCGTGTGGGGGAACGAGCAGTACTTC
TRBJ2-7	-	-	TRBV7-6	CASSLRGQGGGEQYF	TGTGCCAGCAGCCTTAGAGGGCAGGGGGGAGGAGAGCAGTACTTC
TRBJ1-1	-	-	TRBV19	CPSKFEAFF	TGTCCGTCGAAGTTCGAAGCTTTCTTT
TRBJ1-2	-	few	TRBV18	CASSPGRANYGYTF	TGTGCCAGCTCACCGGGCAGAGCTAACTATGGCTACACCTTC
TRBJ1-1	TRBD1	once	TRBV4-2	CASSPLQGARTEAFF	TGTGCCAGCAGCCCTTTACAGGGGGCGAGGACTGAAGCTTTCTTT
TRBJ2-5	-	-	TRBV6-6	CASSYRGQETQYF	TGTGCCAGCAGTTATCGGGGGCAAGAGACCCAGTACTTC
TRBJ2-2	-	once	TRBV7-9	CASSLVPTNTGELFF	TGTGCCAGCAGCTTGGTCCCAACTAACACCGGGGAGCTGTTTTTT
TRBJ2-3	-	-	TRBV7-2	CASSLRTSTDTQYF	TGTGCCAGCAGCCTACGAACTAGCACAGATACGCAGTATTTT
TRBJ2-7	-	-	TRBV6-1	CASSGWDKSYEQYF	TGTGCCAGCAGTGGTTGGGACAAGTCCTACGAGCAGTACTTC
TRBJ1-6	-	few	TRBV19	CASSIARALGSPLHF	TGTGCCAGTAGTATAGCAAGGGCCTTGGGTTCACCCCTCCACTTT
TRBJ2-7	TRBD1	-	TRBV7-9	CASSWDSYEQYF	TGTGCCAGCAGCTGGGACAGCTACGAGCAGTACTTC
TRBJ1-1	TRBD1	-	TRBV6-5	CASSSSGGRDTEAFF	TGTGCCAGCAGTTCCTCAGGGGGCCGGGACACTGAAGCTTTCTTT
TRBJ1-2	TRBD1	-	TRBV2	CASRDRPSYGYTF	TGTGCCAGCAGGGACAGGCCCAGCTATGGCTACACCTTC
TRBJ1-2	TRBD1	-	TRBV2	CASIPRGPGGIGYTF	TGTGCCAGCATTCCTAGAGGCCCAGGGGGCATTGGCTACACCTTC
TRBJ2-2	-	-	TRBV15	CATSRDLANTGELFF	TGTGCCACCAGCAGAGACCTAGCGAACACCGGGGAGCTGTTTTTT
TRBJ2-3	-	-	TRBV7-2	CASSLAHTDTQYF	TGTGCCAGCAGCTTGGCCCACACAGATACGCAGTATTTT
TRBJ1-6	-	-	TRBV19	CASSIPQGSNSPLHF	TGTGCCAGTAGTATTCCCCAGGGTTCAAATTCACCCCTCCACTTT
TRBJ1-2	-	-	TRBV4-1	CASSRIRGDSDPYGYTF	TGCGCCAGCAGCCGTATCCGCGGAGACTCTGACCCCTATGGCTACACCTTC
TRBJ1-3	-	-	TRBV5-1	CASSSSSGFSGNTIYF	TGCGCCAGCAGCTCGTCGTCGGGGTTCTCTGGAAACACCATATATTTT
TRBJ2-5	-	-	TRBV4-2	CASSQDTLTQETQYF	TGTGCCAGCAGCCAAGATACCCTAACCCAAGAGACCCAGTACTTC
TRBJ1-1	TRBD1	-	TRBV6-5	CASSSTGGAFF	TGTGCCAGCAGTTCGACAGGGGGGGCTTTCTTT
TRBJ1-6	TRBD1	-	TRBV7-9	CASSHTGDLAPLHF	TGTGCCAGCAGCCATACAGGGGACCTGGCACCCCTCCACTTT
TRBJ2-2	TRBD2	-	TRBV5-1	CASNSGGLNTGELFF	TGCGCCAGCAATAGCGGGGGCCTGAACACCGGGGAGCTGTTTTTT
TRBJ2-1	-	-	TRBV5-4	CASGSPLYNEQFF	TGTGCCAGCGGGAGCCCCCTTTACAATGAGCAGTTCTTC
TRBJ2-3	-	-	TRBV7-2	CASSFSLGVSDTQYF	TGTGCCAGCAGTTTTTCCTTGGGGGTGTCAGATACGCAGTATTTT
TRBJ1-3	-	once	TRBV6-5	CASSYDIGNTIYF	TGTGCCAGCAGTTACGACATCGGAAACACCATATATTTT
TRBJ1-1	-	-	TRBV6-5	CASKEDLNTEAFF	TGTGCCAGCAAGGAGGACCTGAACACTGAAGCTTTCTTT
TRBJ2-4	TRBD2	few	TRBV7-2	CASSYSASGGAENIQYF	TGTGCCAGCAGCTACTCGGCTAGCGGGGGGGCAGAAAACATTCAGTACTTC
TRBJ1-2	-	-	TRBV4-2	CASSQEVRGITYGYTF	TGTGCCAGCAGCCAAGAAGTTAGGGGAATAACCTATGGCTACACCTTC
TRBJ2-1	-	once	TRBV19	CASSIGQGYNEQFF	TGTGCCAGTAGTATAGGCCAGGGCTACAATGAGCAGTTCTTC
TRBJ2-3	TRBD1	-	TRBV7-2	CASSSTDRVGTDTQYF	TGTGCCAGCAGCTCGACGGACAGGGTGGGCACAGATACGCAGTATTTT